This is a list of T cell receptor beta chains from one sample in a study of blood T cell repertoires in COVID-19. Clones were read by immunoSEQ multiplex PCR, and TCRdb kept only the in-frame ones, dropping some. The table has about 200,000 clones, 60% to 85% seen once; the top ten hold 5.5% to 7%. Sequenced material: peripheral blood. The receptors shown here come from a woman between 70 and 85 years old with acute or convalescent COVID-19. The CDR3 runs from the conserved cysteine through the conserved F or W. A D gene is named only where the DNA matches it firmly. Size is omitted from some rows. Given values are once, few, many or a class for expanded clones.

v_call	cdr3_length	clone_size	d_call	j_call	cdr3_aa	cdr3_nt
TRBV5-6	16	once	TRBD1	TRBJ2-4	CASSGDRGRAKNIQYF	TGTGCCAGCAGCGGGGACAGGGGGCGAGCCAAAAACATTCAGTACTTC
TRBV4-1	15	.	.	TRBJ1-5	CASSQEGGNNQPQHF	TGCGCCAGCAGCCAAGAGGGAGGGAACAATCAGCCCCAGCATTTT
TRBV4-1	16	.	.	TRBJ1-3	CASSQEDSGIGNTIYF	TGCGCCAGCAGCCAAGAAGATTCGGGGATTGGAAACACCATATATTTT
TRBV10-3	15	.	TRBD2	TRBJ2-2	CAISMDASGSGELFF	TGTGCCATCAGCATGGACGCTAGCGGGTCCGGGGAGCTGTTTTTT
TRBV19	17	once	TRBD2	TRBJ2-3	CASSNREREGSKSTQYF	TGTGCCAGTAGTAATAGGGAGCGGGAGGGCTCTAAGAGTACGCAGTATTTT
TRBV4-1	17	.	.	TRBJ1-5	CASSQDDSAYSNQPQHF	TGCGCCAGCAGCCAAGATGACTCGGCTTATAGCAATCAGCCCCAGCATTTT
TRBV5-4	16	once	TRBD2	TRBJ2-3	CASSPRPGLDTDTQYF	TGTGCCAGCAGCCCCAGACCGGGACTAGATACAGATACGCAGTATTTT
TRBV19	16	.	TRBD1	TRBJ1-5	CASTRTGALPNQPQHF	TGTGCCAGTACCAGGACAGGGGCACTCCCCAATCAGCCCCAGCATTTT
TRBV5-1	14	.	.	TRBJ1-1	CASTQDSMNTEAFF	TGCGCCAGCACCCAGGACAGTATGAACACTGAAGCTTTCTTT
TRBV10-3	14	.	.	TRBJ2-2	CAISVGGATGELFF	TGTGCCATCAGTGTTGGAGGGGCCACCGGGGAGCTGTTTTTT
TRBV6-6	16	.	.	TRBJ1-6	CASRPHQTGYNSPLHF	TGTGCCAGCAGACCCCATCAGACAGGTTATAATTCACCCCTCCACTTT
TRBV3-1/TRBV3-2	15	few	TRBD2	TRBJ2-7	CASSQRLAGNYAQYF	TGTGCCAGCAGCCAAAGACTAGCGGGGAACTACGCGCAGTACTTC
TRBV24-1	14	.	TRBD1	TRBJ2-2	CATSGLTGPGELFF	TGTGCCACCAGTGGCCTGACAGGGCCCGGGGAGCTGTTTTTT